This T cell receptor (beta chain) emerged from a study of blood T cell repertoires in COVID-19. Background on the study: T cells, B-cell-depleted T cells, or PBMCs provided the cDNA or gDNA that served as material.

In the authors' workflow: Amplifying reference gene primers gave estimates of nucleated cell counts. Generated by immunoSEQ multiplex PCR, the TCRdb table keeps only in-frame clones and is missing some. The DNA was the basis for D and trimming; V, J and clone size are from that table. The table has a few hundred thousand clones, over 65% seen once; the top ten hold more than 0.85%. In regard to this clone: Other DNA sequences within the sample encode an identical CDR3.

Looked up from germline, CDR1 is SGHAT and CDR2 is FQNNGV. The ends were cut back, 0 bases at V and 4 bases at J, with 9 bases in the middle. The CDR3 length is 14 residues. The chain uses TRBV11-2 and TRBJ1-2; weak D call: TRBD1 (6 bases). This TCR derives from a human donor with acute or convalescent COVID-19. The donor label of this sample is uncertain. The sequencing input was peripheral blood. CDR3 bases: TGTGCCAGCAGCTTAGAACAGGGAAGCTATGGCTACACCTTC. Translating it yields CASSLEQGSYGYTF.